These T cell receptor beta chains were read from a single sample in a study of T cell responses to AZD1222 COVID-19 vaccine. Clones were read by immunoSEQ multiplex PCR, and TCRdb kept only the in-frame ones, dropping some. The sample includes 30,000 to 50,000 clones, just over 85% of them seen just once. This material consisted of peripheral blood, taken 28 days after the second dose of the MenACWY control vaccine. Receptors were obtained from an adult who received the MenACWY meningococcal vaccine as a control. Both conserved end residues are part of each CDR3. A D gene is named only where the DNA matches it firmly. The size field is filled for only some rows; it gives once, few, many or a size class.

cdr3_nt	cdr3_aa	clone_size	j_call	d_call	cdr3_length	v_call
TGCGCCAGCAGACCGGGGACAGCCTACGAGCAGTACTTC	CASRPGTAYEQYF	few	TRBJ2-7	TRBD1	13	TRBV5-1
TGCGCCAGCAGCCACCGGGACAGGGTCTACGAGCAGTACTTC	CASSHRDRVYEQYF	.	TRBJ2-7	TRBD1	14	TRBV5-1
TGTGCCAGCTCACCAGGGGAAAAAGAGACCCAGTACTTC	CASSPGEKETQYF	.	TRBJ2-5	.	13	TRBV18
TGTGCCAGCAGTGGGGAGGGTCGGGATTCACCCCTCCACTTT	CASSGEGRDSPLHF	once	TRBJ1-6	.	14	TRBV2
TGCGCCAGCAGCCGGGGACAGGAGCAGTACTTC	CASSRGQEQYF	.	TRBJ2-7	TRBD1	11	TRBV5-1
TGTGCCTGGAGTCTTCCAGGGAAAGTCGGGGAGCTGTTTTTT	CAWSLPGKVGELFF	.	TRBJ2-2	.	14	TRBV30
TGTGCTAGTGGTGGGACTAGTGCTTACAATGAGCAGTTCTTC	CASGGTSAYNEQFF	.	TRBJ2-1	TRBD2	14	TRBV12-5
TGTGCCAGCAGCGTAGTACTAGCGGGCTACAATGAGCAGTTCTTC	CASSVVLAGYNEQFF	.	TRBJ2-1	TRBD2	15	TRBV9
TGTGCCAGCAGCTTGGCTCTGGGTTGGGAGACCCAGTACTTC	CASSLALGWETQYF	.	TRBJ2-5	.	14	TRBV5-4
TGTGCCTGGAGAATGACAGGGAACTACGAGCAGTACTTC	CAWRMTGNYEQYF	few	TRBJ2-7	TRBD1	13	TRBV30
TGTGCCAGCACCAACGGGTTATTGGGCGAGCAGTACTTC	CASTNGLLGEQYF	.	TRBJ2-7	.	13	TRBV6-5
TGTGCCAGCAGTCGCCAGGTAGTCAATCAGCCCCAGCATTTT	CASSRQVVNQPQHF	.	TRBJ1-5	.	14	TRBV6-2/TRBV6-3